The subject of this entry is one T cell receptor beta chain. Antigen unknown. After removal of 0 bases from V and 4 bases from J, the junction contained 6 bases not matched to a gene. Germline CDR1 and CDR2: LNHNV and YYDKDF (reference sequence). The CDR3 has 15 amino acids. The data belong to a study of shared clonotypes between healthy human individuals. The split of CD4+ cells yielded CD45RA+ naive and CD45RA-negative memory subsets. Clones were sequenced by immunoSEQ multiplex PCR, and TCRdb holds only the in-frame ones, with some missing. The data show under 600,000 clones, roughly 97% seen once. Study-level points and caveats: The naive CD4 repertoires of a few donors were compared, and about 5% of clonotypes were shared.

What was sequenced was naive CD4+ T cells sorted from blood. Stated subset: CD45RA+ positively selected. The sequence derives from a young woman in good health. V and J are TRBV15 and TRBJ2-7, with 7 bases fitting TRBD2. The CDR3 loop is CATSRDGGVGYEQYF. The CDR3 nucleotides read TGTGCCACCAGCAGAGATGGGGGGGTCGGGTACGAGCAGTACTTC.